Listed below are T cell receptor beta chains from one sample, sequenced in a study of CD8+CD57+ T cells in acquired aplastic anemia. TCRdb called the reads again in MiXCR, with one record for every CDR3 protein. The top ten clones hold over 6.5% of a sample with about 140,000 distinct CDR3 sequences, 41% of them seen once. Sequenced sample: sorted CD4+, CD8+, or CD8+CD57+ T cells (not recorded which) from PBMCs. The receptors here all came from a human donor in good health, serving as a control. CDR3s include the opening cysteine and the closing phenylalanine or tryptophan. The D gene is left open where the match is weak. Part of the rows lack a size; the others show once, few, many or a class for expanded clones.

j_call | v_call | d_call | clone_size | cdr3_nt | cdr3_aa
TRBJ2-7 | TRBV5-1 | - | many | TGCGCCAGCAGCGTCCTGGACAGCCTCGGCTACGAGCAGTACTTC | CASSVLDSLGYEQYF
TRBJ2-1 | TRBV29-1 | TRBD2 | many | TGCAGCGTTGAGGGCGGGAGGACCAATGAGCAGTTCTTC | CSVEGGRTNEQFF
TRBJ2-5 | TRBV7-9 | - | many | TGTGCCAGCAGCTTAAGAGGAGGCGAAGAGACCCAGTACTTC | CASSLRGGEETQYF
TRBJ2-6 | TRBV28 | - | - | TGTGCCAGCAGTAGGGCGTTCAGTTACTCTGGGGCCAACGTCCTGACTTTC | CASSRAFSYSGANVLTF
TRBJ2-1 | TRBV7-2 | - | many | TGTGCCAGCAGCTTATTATCCACGGAGCAGTTCTTC | CASSLLSTEQFF
TRBJ1-4 | TRBV19 | - | few | TGTGCCACCATGGACGGGGGGCTCCGTACATCTAATGAAAAACTGTTTTTT | CATMDGGLRTSNEKLFF
TRBJ2-7 | TRBV10-3 | TRBD2 | - | TGTGCCATCAGTGACGGGACTAGCGGCTACGAGCAGTACTTC | CAISDGTSGYEQYF
TRBJ2-3 | TRBV7-8 | - | many | TGTGCCAGCAGCTACCTCAAGGAGTTAGATACGCAGTATTTT | CASSYLKELDTQYF
TRBJ1-6 | TRBV15 | - | once | TGTGCCACCAGCAGAGATATAAGGTCACTCCTCCACTTT | CATSRDIRSLLHF
TRBJ1-2 | TRBV7-2 | TRBD1 | - | TGTCCCAGCAGCTTCCAGACAGGGGGATATGGCTACACCTTC | CPSSFQTGGYGYTF
TRBJ1-3 | TRBV12-5 | - | - | TGTGCTAGTGGTTTGGTCCCCCTGGCAGGGTTGAGGTCTGGAAACACCATATATTTT | CASGLVPLAGLRSGNTIYF
TRBJ2-7 | TRBV29-1 | TRBD1 | - | TGCAGCGTGCAACTAGCGGGACAGGGGGCCGACGAGCAGTACTTC | CSVQLAGQGADEQYF
TRBJ2-5 | TRBV11-2 | - | many | TGTGCCAGCAGCTTAGCGAAGGCCCTAGAGACCCAGTACTTC | CASSLAKALETQYF
TRBJ1-6 | TRBV10-2 | - | many | TGCGCCAGCAGCCTCCTAGGGCAGGGAGTGCAAGTTAATTCACCCCTCCACTTT | CASSLLGQGVQVNSPLHF
TRBJ2-7 | TRBV5-1 | TRBD2 | - | TGCGCCAGCAGCTTGGTAGTAGCGGGGATATACGAGCAGTACTTC | CASSLVVAGIYEQYF